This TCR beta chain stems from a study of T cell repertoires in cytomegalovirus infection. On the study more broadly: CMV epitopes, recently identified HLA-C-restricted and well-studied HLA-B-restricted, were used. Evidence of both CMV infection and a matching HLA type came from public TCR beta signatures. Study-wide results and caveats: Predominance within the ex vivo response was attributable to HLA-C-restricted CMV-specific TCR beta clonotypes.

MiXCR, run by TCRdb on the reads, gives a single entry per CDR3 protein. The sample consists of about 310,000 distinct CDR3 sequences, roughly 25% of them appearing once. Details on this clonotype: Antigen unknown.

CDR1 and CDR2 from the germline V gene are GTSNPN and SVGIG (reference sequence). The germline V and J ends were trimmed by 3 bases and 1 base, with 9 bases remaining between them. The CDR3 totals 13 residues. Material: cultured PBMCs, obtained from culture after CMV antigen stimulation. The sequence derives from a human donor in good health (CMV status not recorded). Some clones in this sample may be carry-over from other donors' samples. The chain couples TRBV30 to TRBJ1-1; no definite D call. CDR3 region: CAWRFRANTEAFF. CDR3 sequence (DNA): TGTGCCTGGAGGTTTCGGGCGAACACTGAAGCTTTCTTT.